A single T cell receptor beta chain is shown here with its context. The antigen it recognizes is unknown. Within one base of it there is no much larger clone, and no base qualities were kept. Systemically healthy Caucasian individuals from Russia, around 39 in total and aged roughly 6 to 95 years, were included as donors. Ten milliliters of peripheral blood were drawn from each donor into EDTA-treated Vacutainer tubes. Ficoll-Paque density-gradient centrifugation was used to isolate PBMCs, with at least 6.5 million per sample. Total RNA was extracted from PBMCs with Trizol reagent, with at least 6 micrograms obtained per sample. Naive CD45RAhigh/CD27high T cell percentages were measured by flow cytometry on a PBMC aliquot from every donor. V is cut by 4 bases and J by 0 bases, and the space between the germline ends is 11 bases. Spanning cysteine to phenylalanine, the CDR3 consists of 15 amino acids. Just CDR3 DNA is preserved here, 45 bases in frame from base 1. Reading the germline V gene gives CDR1 SGHRS and CDR2 YFSETQ.

This specimen belongs to a study of blood T cells in healthy people across ages (dated by TCRdb to about 2015). For context, the study as a whole: In model experiments, template switching captured roughly one uniquely barcoded TCR beta cDNA molecule for every two T cells. Four age groups were formed from the donors: young (average approximately 16 years), middle-aged (around 40), aged (roughly 56) and long-lived (roughly 88). To avoid experimental bias, donors of different ages were spread randomly across the sequencing lanes. For two donors (one aged 18 to 29 and one aged 80 or older), the study analyzed two additional independent replicas of 1 million unique cDNA reads from the same blood draw. Age-related changes in TCR beta repertoire diversity were measured in the study by deep sequencing normalized with unique cDNA molecular identifiers.

What the work shows at the level of the full study, not this receptor alone: Compared with the aged group, the long-lived group had more naive CD4+ T cells, fewer expanded clones and increased TCR diversity, a pattern suggesting age selection. Estimates of total diversity from one million sequenced T cells were regarded as lower bounds and underestimates. The CMV infection status of donors was not known, potentially confounding age-related changes in expanded clonotypes. Observed TCR beta diversity per million T cells fell roughly linearly with age, and a significant reduction was already apparent by age roughly 40. Because profiling used bulk unsorted PBMCs, naive and antigen-experienced compartments could not be compared conclusively. The percentage of naive T cells measured by flow cytometry correlated strongly with observed TCR beta diversity.

The library relied on 5' RACE. Instrument used: Illumina HiSeq 2500. A second PCR of about 6 to 11 cycles was performed with a sample-barcoded 5' primer and a J-beta primer mix. A template-switch 5' adaptor carrying 12 random nucleotides introduced a unique molecular identifier onto each TCR beta cDNA molecule. At least 2.5 million CDR3-containing paired-end reads were obtained from each sample. First-strand cDNA was synthesized from all RNA with the Mint cDNA synthesis kit, primed by a TRBC-specific oligonucleotide. All cDNA was treated with uracil-DNA glycosylase and then went through a first 18-cycle PCR with the universal primers M1SS and BC2_uni_R. On the study's bioinformatics: Each sample was normalized by randomly selecting 1 million high-quality reads, each carrying a distinct molecular identifier. Instead of being binned into consensus sequences, reads that shared molecular identifiers were thrown out. MiTCR, set to a Q25 quality threshold and the strictest error-elimination algorithm, was used for CDR3 identification, clonotype clustering and error correction. A nonparametric unseen species model with Euler transformation was used to estimate a lower bound on total TCR beta diversity. Using fastp trimming at Q25 and MiXCR clonotype assembly, TCRdb reanalyzed the public sequencing data and kept in-frame beta chains. Rows are combined by CDR3 protein, so each entry shows the most common genes and DNA. Clone size and V and J calls follow TCRdb, not the original study. The sample table records over 1,500,000 distinct CDR3 sequences; approximately 50% of these occur just once. The leading ten clones occupy around 2.1% of the sample.

The TCR originated in a middle-aged woman in good health. The chain joins TRBV5-1 to TRBJ2-1; the D gene is tentatively TRBD1 or TRBD2, each matching 6 bases. Sequenced: blood. CDR3 protein: CASSHEGGSYNEQFF. The sequenced DNA is TGCGCCAGCAGCCACGAGGGGGGCTCCTACAATGAGCAGTTCTTC.